The 18 T cell receptor beta chains below were found in one sample sequenced in a study. The sorted Tregs were CD4+CD25+CD127-/low cells. Via MiXCR, TCRdb re-called the 5' RACE reads, giving one row per CDR3 protein. The data hold under 45,000 distinct CDR3 sequences, with 22% observed a single time. Source material: Tregs sorted from blood. All receptors derive from a female donor with breast cancer.

As concerns this clonotype: A much larger clonotype is one base distant, so this may be a read error. V is TRBV6-5 and J is TRBJ2-7; D remains unclear. V gave up 0 bases and J gave up 6 bases, with 12 bases separating them. The germline V gene has CDR1 MNHEY and CDR2 SVGAGI. The CDR3 consists of 14 residues. The chain's CDR3 is CASSYSIGRSEQYF. CDR3 DNA: TGTGCCAGCAGTTACTCGATAGGCAGGTCCGAGCAGTACTTC.

This clonotype has a count of ten or more. The J gene is TRBJ2-7, the V gene TRBV5-4; D not certain. Trimming removed 0 bases from V and 6 bases from J, with 4 bases in between. Germline V gene data show CDR1 as SGHNT and CDR2 as YYREEE (reference sequence). The CDR3 is made up of 11 amino acids. CDR3 protein: CASSLGAEQYF. The CDR3 coding sequence is TGTGCCAGCAGCTTGGGGGCCGAGCAGTACTTC. The full variable domain, completed using reference TRBV5-4 and TRBJ2-7, is ETGVTQSPTHLIKTRGQQVTLRCSSQSGHNTVSWYQQALGQGPQFIFQYYREEENGRGNFPPRFSGLQFPNYSSELNVNALELDDSALYLCASSLGAEQYFGPGTRLTVT.

As regards this clonotype: Since the CDR3 does not end with the conserved phenylalanine or tryptophan, this likely comes from a read error. This chain connects TRBV12-3 or TRBV12-4 to TRBJ1-1; weak D call: TRBD1 (6 bases). Trimming removed 1 base at V and 7 bases at J, with 13 bases between. This CDR3 has 14 amino acids. This chain's CDR3 is CASSLGQGTFEAFL. The CDR3 DNA reads TGTGCCAGCAGTTTAGGGCAGGGGACCTTTGAAGCTTTCCTT.

This clonotype was counted at least ten times. The V and J genes are TRBV7-3 and TRBJ2-7, with D maybe TRBD1 (6 bases). The CDR3 consists of 14 residues. V lost 4 bases and J 5 bases, leaving 15 bases between the germline ends. Per germline, CDR1 SGHTA and CDR2 FQGTGA. The CDR3 is CASSSNGGRDEQYF. CDR3 DNA sequence: TGTGCCAGCAGCTCCAATGGGGGCCGCGACGAGCAGTACTTC.

This clonotype was seen once. One end of the junction does not line up with germline, which may come from a read error. J is TRBJ1-1 and V is TRBV27; TRBD1 aligns across 7 bases. CDR3 length: 13 amino acids. Germline CDR1 is MNHEY and CDR2 is SMNVEV (reference sequence). The CDR3 is CACRDTGDAEAFF. The CDR3 DNA reads TGTGCCTGCAGAGATACAGGGGACGCTGAAGCTTTCTTT.

In this sample, this clonotype turned up many times. V gene TRBV7-2 combines with J gene TRBJ2-7; TRBD2 matches 15 bases. Trimming removed 4 bases from V and 1 base from J; junction bases left unmatched: 5. This CDR3 region has 17 residues. The V gene's germline CDR1 is SGHTA and CDR2 FQGNSA. In DNA form, the CDR3 reads TGTGCCAGCAGCTACGGGACTAGCGGGAGGAGGTCCTACGAGCAGTACTTC. Translating gives CASSYGTSGRRSYEQYF.

This clonotype has only a few counts. The V call is TRBV27, the J call TRBJ2-1, with 8 bases aligning to TRBD2. V trimming: 0 bases; J trimming: 7 bases; junction bases outside the gene matches: 2. The CDR3 contains 14 residues. Per germline, CDR1 MNHEY and CDR2 SMNVEV (reference sequence). The CDR3: CASSLSRGANEQFF. In DNA, the CDR3 is TGTGCCAGCAGTTTATCGCGGGGGGCGAATGAGCAGTTCTTC.

This clonotype was seen at least ten times. The rearrangement joins TRBV20-1 to TRBJ2-2; D gene uncertain. The CDR3 is 11 residues long. Germline-derived CDR1 and CDR2 are DFQATT and SNEGSKA (reference sequence). The V end was cut by 4 bases, the J end by 2 bases, with 2 bases between. The CDR3 reads CSAKNTGELFF. The CDR3 DNA reads TGCAGTGCTAAAAACACCGGGGAGCTGTTTTTT.

Notes on this clonotype: A single base separates this from a much larger clone, so it may be a read error. The chain carries TRBV10-2 and TRBJ1-5; 8 positions agree with TRBD1. V trimming: 2 bases; J trimming: 11 bases; junction bases outside the gene matches: 8. The CDR3 consists of 14 residues. CDR1 WSHSY and CDR2 SAAADI come from the germline V gene. The CDR3 is CASSEASGGQSQHF. The CDR3 DNA is TGCGCCAGCAGTGAGGCGTCAGGGGGCCAGTCCCAGCATTTT.

J is TRBJ2-1 and V is TRBV9; weak D call: TRBD2 (5 bases). Germline values: CDR1 SGDLS, CDR2 YYNGEE. Trimming took off 0 bases at V and 4 bases at J, with 11 bases between the two ends. CDR3 length equals 15 residues. CDR3 nucleotides: TGTGCCAGCAGCGTAGAAGGACTTAGGTACAATGAGCAGTTCTTC. This translates into CASSVEGLRYNEQFF.

The chain links TRBV20-1 to TRBJ2-5, with 7 bases lining up with TRBD1. V lost 6 bases to trimming and J lost 4 bases; unmatched junction nucleotides: 11. The CDR3 consists of 14 residues. Germline-derived CDR1 and CDR2 are DFQATT and SNEGSKA (reference sequence). This CDR3 reads CSAPRQGGGETQYF. The DNA for the CDR3 is TGCAGTGCGCCCAGACAGGGCGGTGGAGAGACCCAGTACTTC.

This clonotype showed up just a few times. The gene calls are TRBV7-8 and TRBJ2-7; 10 bases match TRBD1. CDR1 is SGHVS and CDR2 is FQNEAQ in the germline V gene. Trimming cost V 5 bases and J 3 bases; bases outside gene matches: 7. CDR3 size: 15 residues. This chain's CDR3 is CASSPGGQGVYEQYF. As DNA, the CDR3 is TGTGCCAGCAGCCCCGGTGGACAGGGGGTCTACGAGCAGTACTTC.

This chain links TRBV10-3 with TRBJ2-1; 12 bases align to TRBD1. CDR3 length: 14 amino acids. With V trimmed by 11 bases and J by 8 bases, 10 bases remained unmatched. Germline V lookup: CDR1 ENHRY, CDR2 SYGVKD. CDR3 residues: CASNAGQGADEQFF. In DNA, the CDR3 is TGTGCCTCCAACGCGGGACAGGGGGCCGATGAGCAGTTCTTC.

This clonotype was recorded a few times. Here the CDR3 reads CASSEWGLGVGETQYF. The DNA for the CDR3 is TGTGCCAGCAGTGAATGGGGGCTGGGAGTAGGAGAGACCCAGTACTTC. The gene calls are TRBV6-1 and TRBJ2-5; a weak D match, TRBD1 (6 bases). The CDR3 is 16 residues long. The V end was cut by 2 bases, the J end by 4 bases, with 17 bases between. Germline CDR1 and CDR2: MNHNS and SASEGT.

In its sample, this clonotype was seen many times. The rearrangement links TRBV7-9 to TRBJ2-7, with TRBD2 as a possible D gene (6 bases). This CDR3 has 13 residues. Between the trimmed V and J ends, which lost 6 bases and 5 bases, there was a span of 14 bases. CDR1 SEHNR and CDR2 FQNEAQ come from the germline V gene (reference sequence). CDR3 sequence: CASSSSGVNEQYF. CDR3 coding DNA: TGTGCCAGCAGTTCGTCGGGGGTAAACGAGCAGTACTTC.

A note on this clonotype: This may stem from a read error, because a much larger clone lies one nucleotide away. The genes are TRBV9 and TRBJ1-2; weak D call: TRBD1 (5 bases). The CDR3 has 15 residues. Germline V lookup: CDR1 SGDLS, CDR2 YYNGEE. The CDR3 DNA reads as TGTGCCGGCAGCAAAGGGACGGTCGAAAACTATGGCTACACCTTC. Its translation is CAGSKGTVENYGYTF.

This clonotype was seen ten or more times. The V and J genes are TRBV6-1 and TRBJ2-1, with a weak D call TRBD2 (5 bases). The CDR3 is 16 amino acids. CDR1 is MNHNS, CDR2 SASEGT, per germline. Deletions cut 3 bases from V and 6 bases from J, with 18 bases between. This CDR3 reads CASSDRRSLAGNEQFF. The DNA of the CDR3 is TGTGCCAGCAGTGATCGGCGGTCCCTAGCTGGCAATGAGCAGTTCTTC.

The V call is TRBV9, the J call TRBJ2-5; D not certain. V lost 5 bases to trimming and J lost 2 bases, with 10 bases between them. Germline V gene data show CDR1 as SGDLS and CDR2 as YYNGEE. The CDR3 has 13 amino acids. The CDR3: CASSQGPQETQYF. The CDR3 DNA reads as TGTGCCAGCAGTCAAGGGCCTCAAGAGACCCAGTACTTC. Supplemented by reference TRBV9 and TRBJ2-5, the full variable domain reads DSGVTQTPKHLITATGQRVTLRCSPRSGDLSVYWYQQSLDQGLQFLIQYYNGEERAKGNILERFSAQQFPDLHSELNLSSLELGDSALYFCASSQGPQETQYFGPGTRLLVL.